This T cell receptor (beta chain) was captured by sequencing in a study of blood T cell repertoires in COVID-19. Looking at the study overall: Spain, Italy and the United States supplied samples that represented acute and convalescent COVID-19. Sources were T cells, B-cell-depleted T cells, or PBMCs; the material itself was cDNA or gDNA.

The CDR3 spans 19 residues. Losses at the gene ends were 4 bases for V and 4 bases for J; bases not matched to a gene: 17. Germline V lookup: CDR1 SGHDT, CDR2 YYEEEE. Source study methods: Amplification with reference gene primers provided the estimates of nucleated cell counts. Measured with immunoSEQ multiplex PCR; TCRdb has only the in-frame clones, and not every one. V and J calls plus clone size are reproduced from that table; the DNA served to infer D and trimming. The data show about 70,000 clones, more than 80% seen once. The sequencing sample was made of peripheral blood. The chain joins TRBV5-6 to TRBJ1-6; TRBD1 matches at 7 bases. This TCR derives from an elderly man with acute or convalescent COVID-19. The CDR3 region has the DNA TGTGCCAGCAGCCCAGATCCCCGACAGGGAACGGCTTATAATTCACCCCTCCACTTT. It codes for CASSPDPRQGTAYNSPLHF.